This T cell receptor beta chain appears in the sequencing data of a study of blood T cells in healthy people across ages. It was with a sample-barcoded 5' primer and a J-beta primer mix that a second PCR of about 6 to 12 cycles was run. TCRdb analysed the 5' RACE reads with MiXCR anew, one entry per CDR3 protein. The repertoire holds over a million distinct CDR3 sequences, with roughly 40% as singletons. This TCR came from a woman aged 18-29 years in good health. Source material: blood.

CDR3 region: CASREGTQETQFF. The DNA for the CDR3 is TGCGCCAGCAGGGAAGGGACGCAAGAGACCCAGTTCTTC. The chain employs TRBV5-1 and TRBJ2-1; either TRBD1 or TRBD2 may fit D (5 bases each). Germline CDR1 is SGHRS and CDR2 is YFSETQ. Trimming removed 5 bases at V and 13 bases at J, with 19 bases between. The CDR3 spans 13 residues.